The TCR beta chain under discussion was sequenced for a study of T cells after yellow fever vaccination. From germline, CDR1 is SGHTA and CDR2 FQGNSA. CDR3 size: 15 residues. V shed 1 base and J 7 bases; nucleotides not matched to a gene: 4. This clonotype has at least ten counts. Its antigen is not identified. Regarding the study as a whole: The presence of abundant clonotypes contaminating from the bulk population was possible in FACS-sorted repertoires.

Using its own MiXCR run on the 5' RACE reads, TCRdb lists one record per CDR3 protein. The sample yields 140,000 to 150,000 distinct CDR3 sequences, 5% to 7.5% seen once. The TCR sequence derives from a man in his thirties or forties who received the YFV17D yellow fever vaccine. The rearrangement uses TRBV7-2 and TRBJ1-4; TRBD1 aligns across 9 bases. The starting material was CD4+ T cells sorted from PBMCs, obtained 10 days after the yellow fever booster vaccination. DNA of the CDR3: TGTGCCAGCAGCTTAGGGGGACAGGGTTTTGAAAAACTGTTTTTT. This translates into CASSLGGQGFEKLFF.